The sequence of this TCR beta chain was determined in a study of blood T cell repertoires in COVID-19. Study-wide context: The United States, Italy and Spain were the sources of the acute and convalescent COVID-19 samples.

Per the original data handling: Reference gene primer amplification yielded estimated nucleated cell counts. Produced via immunoSEQ multiplex PCR; TCRdb's table is partial and in-frame only. V and J calls and clone size come straight from that table; D and trimming were deduced from the DNA. The sample contains about 290,000 clones, around 89% of which appear only once. The material sequenced was peripheral blood. The sequence was obtained from a man aged 35 to 55 with acute or convalescent COVID-19.

The CDR3 reads CAIRLTVNTEAFF. CDR3 DNA: TGTGCCATCAGGCTGACAGTGAACACTGAAGCTTTCTTT. This sequence joins TRBV10-3 and TRBJ1-1; D possibly corresponds to TRBD1 (5 bases). V lost 6 bases and J lost 0, with 8 bases in between. The CDR3 runs 13 residues. Germline CDR1 is ENHRY and CDR2 is SYGVKD.